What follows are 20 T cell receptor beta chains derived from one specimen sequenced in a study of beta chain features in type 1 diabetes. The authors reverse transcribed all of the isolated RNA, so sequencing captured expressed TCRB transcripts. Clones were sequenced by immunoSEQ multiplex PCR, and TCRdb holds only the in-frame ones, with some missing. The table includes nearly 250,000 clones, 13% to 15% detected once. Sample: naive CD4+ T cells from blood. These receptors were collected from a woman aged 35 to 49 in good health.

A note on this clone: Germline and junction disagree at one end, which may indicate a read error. The CDR3 region has the DNA TGTGCCAGCAGCTCGTTCCCTAACTATGGCCACACCTTC. Translated, it gives CASSSFPNYGHTF. The chain employs TRBV7-6 and TRBJ1-2; D not certain. The CDR3 sequence is 13 residues long. CDR1 and CDR2 from the germline V gene are SGHVS and FNYEAQ.

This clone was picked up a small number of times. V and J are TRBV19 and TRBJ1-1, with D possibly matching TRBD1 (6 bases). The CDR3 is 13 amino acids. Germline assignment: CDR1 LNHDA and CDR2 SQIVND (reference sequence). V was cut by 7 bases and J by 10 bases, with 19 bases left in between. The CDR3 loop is CASMLDSMRRAFF. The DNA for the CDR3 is TGTGCCAGTATGTTGGACAGCATGAGGCGAGCTTTCTTT.

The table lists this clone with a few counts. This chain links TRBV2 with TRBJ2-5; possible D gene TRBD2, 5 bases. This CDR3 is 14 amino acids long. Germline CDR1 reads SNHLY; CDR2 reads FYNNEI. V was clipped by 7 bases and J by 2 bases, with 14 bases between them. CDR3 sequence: CASMLAVWQETQYF. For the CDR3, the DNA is TGTGCCAGCATGCTAGCTGTGTGGCAAGAGACCCAGTACTTC.

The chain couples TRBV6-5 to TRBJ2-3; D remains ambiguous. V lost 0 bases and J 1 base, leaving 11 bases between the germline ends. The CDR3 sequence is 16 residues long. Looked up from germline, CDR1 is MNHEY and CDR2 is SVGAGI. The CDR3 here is CASSYSIQRGTDTQYF. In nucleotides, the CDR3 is TGTGCCAGCAGTTACTCGATCCAGCGCGGCACAGATACGCAGTATTTT.

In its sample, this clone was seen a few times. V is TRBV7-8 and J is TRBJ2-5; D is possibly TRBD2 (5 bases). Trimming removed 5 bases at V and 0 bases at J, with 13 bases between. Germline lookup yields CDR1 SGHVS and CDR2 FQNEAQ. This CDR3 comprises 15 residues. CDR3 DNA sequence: TGTGCCAGCAGCGACCAGCGGAGGTACCAAGAGACCCAGTACTTC. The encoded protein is CASSDQRRYQETQYF.

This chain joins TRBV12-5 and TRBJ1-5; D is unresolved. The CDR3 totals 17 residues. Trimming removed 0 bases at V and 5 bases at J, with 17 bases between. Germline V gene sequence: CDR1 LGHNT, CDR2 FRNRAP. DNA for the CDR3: TGTGCTAGTGGTTTGGTATTTCCGATGAGGAGGGATCAGCCCCAGCATTTT. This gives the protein CASGLVFPMRRDQPQHF.

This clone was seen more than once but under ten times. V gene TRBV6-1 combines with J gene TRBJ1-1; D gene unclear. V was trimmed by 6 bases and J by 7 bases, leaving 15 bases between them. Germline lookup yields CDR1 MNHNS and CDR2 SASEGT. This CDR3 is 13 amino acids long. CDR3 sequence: CASSPWQASEAFF. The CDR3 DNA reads TGTGCCAGCAGCCCCTGGCAGGCCAGTGAAGCTTTCTTT.

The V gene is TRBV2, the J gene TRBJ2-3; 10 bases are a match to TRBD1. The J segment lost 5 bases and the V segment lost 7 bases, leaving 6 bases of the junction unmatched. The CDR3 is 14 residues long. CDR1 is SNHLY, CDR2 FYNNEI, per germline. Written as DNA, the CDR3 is TGTGCCAGCACCCGACAGGGGGCGAAAGATACGCAGTATTTT. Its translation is CASTRQGAKDTQYF. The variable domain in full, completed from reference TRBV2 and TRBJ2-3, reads EPEVTQTPSHQVTQMGQEVILRCVPISNHLYFYWYRQILGQKVEFLVSFYNNEISEKSEIFDDQFSVERPDGSNFTLKIRSTKLEDSAMYFCASTRQGAKDTQYFGPGTRLTVL.

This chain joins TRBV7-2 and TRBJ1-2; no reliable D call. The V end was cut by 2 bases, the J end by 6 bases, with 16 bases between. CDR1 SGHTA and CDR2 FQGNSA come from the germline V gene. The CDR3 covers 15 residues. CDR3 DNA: TGTGCCAGCAGCTTACGTGTGCCAGGCCCCAATGGCTACACCTTC. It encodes CASSLRVPGPNGYTF. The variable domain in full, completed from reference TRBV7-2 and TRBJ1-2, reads GAGVSQSPSNKVTEKGKDVELRCDPISGHTALYWYRQSLGQGLEFLIYFQGNSAPDKSGLPSDRFSAERTGGSVSTLTIQRTQQEDSAVYLCASSLRVPGPNGYTFGSGTRLTVV.

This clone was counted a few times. CDR3: CASSYFRGRNTEAFF. The CDR3 nucleotides read TGTGCCAGCAGTTACTTCAGGGGAAGGAACACTGAAGCTTTCTTT. The chain uses TRBV6-6 and TRBJ1-1, with D possibly TRBD1 on 6 matching bases. V gave up 1 base and J gave up 1 base, with 10 bases separating them. The CDR3 runs 15 residues. Germline V gene lookup returns CDR1 MNHNY and CDR2 SVGAGI (reference sequence).

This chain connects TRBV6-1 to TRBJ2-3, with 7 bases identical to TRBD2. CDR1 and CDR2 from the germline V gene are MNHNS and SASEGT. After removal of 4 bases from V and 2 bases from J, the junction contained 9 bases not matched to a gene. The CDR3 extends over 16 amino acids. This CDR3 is CASSGRHGTTTDTQYF. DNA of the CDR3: TGTGCCAGCAGTGGCCGTCATGGGACTACCACAGATACGCAGTATTTT.

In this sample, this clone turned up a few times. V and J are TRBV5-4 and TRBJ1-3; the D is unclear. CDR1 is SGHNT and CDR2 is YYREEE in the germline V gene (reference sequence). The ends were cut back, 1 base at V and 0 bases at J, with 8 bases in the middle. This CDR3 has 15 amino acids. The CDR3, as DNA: TGTGCCAGCAGCTTGCAACCGAGCTCTGGAAACACCATATATTTT. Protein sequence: CASSLQPSSGNTIYF. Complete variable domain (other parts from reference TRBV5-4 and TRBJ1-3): ETGVTQSPTHLIKTRGQQVTLRCSSQSGHNTVSWYQQALGQGPQFIFQYYREEENGRGNFPPRFSGLQFPNYSSELNVNALELDDSALYLCASSLQPSSGNTIYFGEGSWLTVV.

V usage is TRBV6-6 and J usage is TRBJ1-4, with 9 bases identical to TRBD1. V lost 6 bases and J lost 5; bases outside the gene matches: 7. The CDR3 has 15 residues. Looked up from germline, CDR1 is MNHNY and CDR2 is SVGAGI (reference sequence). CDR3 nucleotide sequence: TGTGCCAGCAGGACTCCCGGGACAGGGAATGAAAAACTGTTTTTT. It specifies CASRTPGTGNEKLFF.

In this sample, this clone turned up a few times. As DNA, the CDR3 is TGCGCCAGCGACGGGCTAGCGGGGGCCAAAGAGACCCAGTACTTC. It codes for CASDGLAGAKETQYF. This rearrangement joins TRBV10-2 to TRBJ2-5, with 10 bases identical to TRBD2. CDR3 size: 15 residues. Germline V CDR1 and CDR2: WSHSY, SAAADI. V lost 8 bases, J lost 3 bases, and 9 bases stayed unmatched.

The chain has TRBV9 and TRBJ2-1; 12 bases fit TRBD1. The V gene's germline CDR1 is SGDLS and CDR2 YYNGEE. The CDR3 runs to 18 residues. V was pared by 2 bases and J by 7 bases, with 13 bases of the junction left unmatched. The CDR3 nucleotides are TGTGCCAGCAGCGTCGCCCTGGGCGGGACAGGGGGCGGGAATGAGCAGTTCTTC. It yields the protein CASSVALGGTGGGNEQFF.

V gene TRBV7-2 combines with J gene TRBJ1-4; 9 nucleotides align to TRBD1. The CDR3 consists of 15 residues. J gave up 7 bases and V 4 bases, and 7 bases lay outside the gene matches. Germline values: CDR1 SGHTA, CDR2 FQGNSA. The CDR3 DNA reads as TGTGCCAGCAGCTCAAACAGGGGGCGAGGTGAAAAACTGTTTTTT. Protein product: CASSSNRGRGEKLFF.

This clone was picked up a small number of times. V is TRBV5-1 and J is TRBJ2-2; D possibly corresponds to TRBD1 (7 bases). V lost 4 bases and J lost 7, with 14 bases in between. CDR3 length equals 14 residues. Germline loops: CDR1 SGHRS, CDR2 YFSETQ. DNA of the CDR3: TGCGCCAGCAGCAACGACAGGGAGGTCGGGGAGCTGTTTTTT. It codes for CASSNDREVGELFF.

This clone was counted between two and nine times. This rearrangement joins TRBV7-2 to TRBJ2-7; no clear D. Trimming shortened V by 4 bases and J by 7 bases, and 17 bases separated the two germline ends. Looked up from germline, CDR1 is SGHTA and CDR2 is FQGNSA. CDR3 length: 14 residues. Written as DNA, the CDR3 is TGTGCCAGCAGCTCTTCCCTATACTCCTGGGAGCAGTACTTC. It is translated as CASSSSLYSWEQYF.

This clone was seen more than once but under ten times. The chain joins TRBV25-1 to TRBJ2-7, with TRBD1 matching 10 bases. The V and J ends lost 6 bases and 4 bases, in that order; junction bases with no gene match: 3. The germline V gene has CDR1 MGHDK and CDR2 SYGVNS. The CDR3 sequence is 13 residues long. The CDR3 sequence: CASRGQGWYEQYF. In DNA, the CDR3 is TGTGCCAGCAGGGGACAGGGGTGGTACGAGCAGTACTTC.

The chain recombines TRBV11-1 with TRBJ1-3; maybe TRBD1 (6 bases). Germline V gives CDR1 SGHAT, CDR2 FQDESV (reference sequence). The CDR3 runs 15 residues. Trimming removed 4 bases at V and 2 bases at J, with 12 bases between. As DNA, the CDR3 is TGTGCCAGCAGCTACGGACAGAGGGCTGGAAACACCATATATTTT. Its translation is CASSYGQRAGNTIYF.